A selection of T cell receptor beta chains follows, all from one sample in a study of blood T cell repertoires in COVID-19. Assay: immunoSEQ multiplex PCR; the TCRdb copy retains only in-frame clones and omits some. This sample has some 400,000 clones; roughly 86% occur once, and the top ten carry 1% to 1.5%. Sequencing was carried out using PBMCs or T cells enriched from blood (not recorded which). Every receptor here comes from a man between 25 and 39 years old who had recovered from COVID-19. Each CDR3 is given with its conserved first and last residue.

v_call: TRBV7-2; j_call: TRBJ1-1; cdr3_aa: CASSWTGAGTEAFF
v_call: TRBV11-2; j_call: TRBJ1-1; cdr3_aa: CASSLLVDTEAFF
v_call: TRBV6-6; j_call: TRBJ2-5; cdr3_aa: CASSPQEELETQYF
v_call: TRBV25-1; j_call: TRBJ2-5; cdr3_aa: CASSEPHTPGETQYF
v_call: TRBV5-4; j_call: TRBJ2-5; cdr3_aa: CASSTRDSQETQYF
v_call: TRBV27; j_call: TRBJ1-4; cdr3_aa: CASSSTGGWFEKLFF
v_call: TRBV27; j_call: TRBJ2-3; cdr3_aa: CASSLGQRDTQYF
v_call: TRBV9; j_call: TRBJ2-7; cdr3_aa: CASVGTRRYEQYF
v_call: TRBV9; j_call: TRBJ2-1; cdr3_aa: CASSVGQGSSYNEQFF
v_call: TRBV12-3/TRBV12-4; j_call: TRBJ1-4; cdr3_aa: CASRNARSEKLFF
v_call: TRBV9; j_call: TRBJ1-6; cdr3_aa: CASSAEGSPLQSPLHF
v_call: TRBV7-9; j_call: TRBJ2-7; cdr3_aa: CASSFVPNEQYF
v_call: TRBV7-2; j_call: TRBJ2-2; cdr3_aa: CASSPPRGGSDTGELFF
v_call: TRBV11-2; j_call: TRBJ1-3; cdr3_aa: CASSQDRAGNTIYF
v_call: TRBV4-1; j_call: TRBJ1-1; cdr3_aa: CASSSRTGLTTEAFF
v_call: TRBV18; j_call: TRBJ1-2; cdr3_aa: CASSPPGQASYGYTF
v_call: TRBV6-5; j_call: TRBJ2-7; cdr3_aa: CASTPGAGTAYEQYF
v_call: TRBV19; j_call: TRBJ1-5; cdr3_aa: CASRTGSQPQHF
v_call: TRBV2; j_call: TRBJ2-5; cdr3_aa: CASGRRGGSQETQYF
v_call: TRBV12-3/TRBV12-4; j_call: TRBJ1-3; cdr3_aa: CASSPGVLNTIYF
v_call: TRBV27; j_call: TRBJ2-1; cdr3_aa: CASSSAGASGAYEQFF
v_call: TRBV27; j_call: TRBJ1-2; cdr3_aa: CASTPGGALHGYTF
v_call: TRBV28; j_call: TRBJ2-7; cdr3_aa: CASRTGAAYEQYF
v_call: TRBV5-4; j_call: TRBJ2-7; cdr3_aa: CASSSGTGGSYEQYF
v_call: TRBV6-1; j_call: TRBJ1-2; cdr3_aa: CASSEAATGTYGYTF
v_call: TRBV10-1; j_call: TRBJ1-5; cdr3_aa: CASSESHPRGPPQPQHF
v_call: TRBV5-1; j_call: TRBJ2-3; cdr3_aa: CASSRTSTDTQYF
v_call: TRBV7-9; j_call: TRBJ2-1; cdr3_aa: CASSLPFRGQGGHEQFF
v_call: TRBV2; j_call: TRBJ1-1; cdr3_aa: CASSEKGYTEAFF
v_call: TRBV3-1/TRBV3-2; j_call: TRBJ2-7; cdr3_aa: CASSQTGTSGILRDF
v_call: TRBV2; j_call: TRBJ2-5; cdr3_aa: CASSVNREETQYF
v_call: TRBV7-8; j_call: TRBJ2-1; cdr3_aa: CASSLLGTSLSYNEQFF
v_call: TRBV10-3; j_call: TRBJ2-3; cdr3_aa: CAISYSGGSTDTQYF
v_call: TRBV19; j_call: TRBJ2-5; cdr3_aa: CASAGQGGETQYF
v_call: TRBV28; j_call: TRBJ2-7; cdr3_aa: CASSPKGLLNYEQYF
v_call: TRBV2; j_call: TRBJ1-1; cdr3_aa: CASSADTEAFF